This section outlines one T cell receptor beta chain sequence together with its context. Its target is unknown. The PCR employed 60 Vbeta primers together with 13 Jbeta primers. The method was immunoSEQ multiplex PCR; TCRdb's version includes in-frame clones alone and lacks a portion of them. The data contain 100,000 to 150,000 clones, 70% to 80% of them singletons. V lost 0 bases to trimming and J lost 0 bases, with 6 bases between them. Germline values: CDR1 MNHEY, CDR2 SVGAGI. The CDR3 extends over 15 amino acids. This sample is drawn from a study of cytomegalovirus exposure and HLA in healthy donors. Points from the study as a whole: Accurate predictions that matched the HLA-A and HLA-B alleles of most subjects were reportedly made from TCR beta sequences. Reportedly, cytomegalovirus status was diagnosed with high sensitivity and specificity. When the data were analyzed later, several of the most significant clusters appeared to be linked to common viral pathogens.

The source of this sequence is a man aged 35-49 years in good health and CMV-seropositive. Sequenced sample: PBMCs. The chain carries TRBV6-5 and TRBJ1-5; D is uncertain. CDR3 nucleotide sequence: TGTGCCAGCAGTTACTCTCGTTATAGCAATCAGCCCCAGCATTTT. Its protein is CASSYSRYSNQPQHF.